These 10 T cell receptor beta chains originate from one sample sequenced in a study of cytomegalovirus exposure and HLA in healthy donors. PCR amplification relied on 60 Vbeta primers (plus 13 Jbeta primers). Clones were read by immunoSEQ multiplex PCR, and TCRdb kept only the in-frame ones, dropping some. The table includes fewer than 300,000 clones, roughly 89% detected once. Sequencing was performed on PBMCs. All receptors come from a man aged 35-49 years in good health and CMV-seropositive.

V usage is TRBV7-9 and J usage is TRBJ2-7; TRBD1 is a possible D gene (5 bases). The CDR3 contains 12 residues. The V gene's germline CDR1 is SEHNR and CDR2 FQNEAQ (reference sequence). V lost 5 bases to trimming and J lost 4 bases, with 9 bases between them. The CDR3 DNA follows: TGTGCCAGCAGCGTAGGACAATACGAGCAGTACTTC. This codes for CASSVGQYEQYF.

The V gene is TRBV2, the J gene TRBJ2-7, with 9 positions matching TRBD2. Trimming removed 11 bases from V and 1 base from J; junction bases left unmatched: 9. The CDR3 is 14 residues long. CDR1 is SNHLY, CDR2 FYNNEI, per germline. Here the CDR3 DNA reads TGTGCCTCCCTAGGGCTAGCGGGATCCTACGAGCAGTACTTC. Translating gives CASLGLAGSYEQYF.

The rearrangement joins TRBV28 to TRBJ1-5; D is ambiguous. CDR3 length: 14 residues. The V gene lost 5 bases and the J gene lost 7 bases, with 15 bases spanning the gap. CDR1 MDHEN and CDR2 SYDVKM come from the germline V gene. The CDR3 spells CASSIRTGNQPQHF. As DNA, the CDR3 is TGTGCCAGCAGTATCCGGACGGGGAACCAGCCCCAGCATTTT.

J is TRBJ1-2 and V is TRBV28, with D unclear. Per germline, CDR1 MDHEN and CDR2 SYDVKM. The V end lost 6 bases, the J end lost 4 bases, and 15 bases lay between the germline ends. The CDR3 runs to 14 residues. The CDR3 DNA follows: TGTGCCAGCAGCAGACACCCCATTTTCTATGGCTACACCTTC. Protein: CASSRHPIFYGYTF.

The V and J genes are TRBV4-3 and TRBJ1-1; 8 bases fit TRBD1. This CDR3 is built from 13 residues. Per the germline V gene, CDR1 is LGHNA and CDR2 is YSLEER. After removal of 2 bases from V and 5 bases from J, the junction contained 1 base not matched to a gene. The CDR3 region has the DNA TGCGCCAGCAGCCAAAACAGGGGGACTGAAGCTTTCTTT. This sequence encodes CASSQNRGTEAFF.

As DNA, the CDR3 is TGTGCCAGCAGCACGGAGCGGGAGGGCGACTACGAGCAGTACTTC. Amino acids: CASSTEREGDYEQYF. The chain couples TRBV5-6 to TRBJ2-7, with TRBD2 matching 10 bases. The CDR3 covers 15 residues. Germline V gene lookup returns CDR1 SGHDT and CDR2 YYEEEE. Trimming removed 4 bases from V and 3 bases from J; junction bases left unmatched: 7. Based on the CDR3 plus reference TRBV5-6 and TRBJ2-7, the full variable domain is DAGVTQSPTHLIKTRGQQVTLRCSPKSGHDTVSWYQQALGQGPQFIFQYYEEEERQRGNFPDRFSGHQFPNYSSELNVNALLLGDSALYLCASSTEREGDYEQYFGPGTRLTVT.

The V and J genes are TRBV2 and TRBJ2-7, with 7 nucleotides matching TRBD1. The junction had 6 bases not matched to a gene; V was cut back by 6 bases and J by 1 base. The germline V gene encodes CDR1 SNHLY and CDR2 FYNNEI. CDR3 size: 14 residues. The CDR3 reads CASRRTGNSYEQYF. The CDR3 nucleotides are TGTGCCAGCAGAAGGACAGGCAATTCCTACGAGCAGTACTTC.

V is TRBV5-1 and J is TRBJ2-7; D might be TRBD2 (5 bases). The CDR3 length is 11 residues. V was pared by 7 bases and J by 3 bases, with 8 bases between. Germline CDR1 SGHRS, CDR2 YFSETQ. The CDR3 is CASGEGYEQYF. The DNA of the CDR3 is TGCGCCAGCGGAGAGGGCTACGAGCAGTACTTC.

V usage is TRBV14 and J usage is TRBJ2-1, with 8 bases identical to TRBD2. The CDR3 is 15 residues long. Germline assignment: CDR1 SGHDN and CDR2 FVKESK. The V segment lost 5 bases and the J segment 6 bases; nucleotides outside the gene matches: 9. The DNA for the CDR3 is TGTGCCAGCAGCAAATATAGCGCGGGGGGCAATGAGCAGTTCTTC. Translating it yields CASSKYSAGGNEQFF.

The rearrangement uses TRBV27 and TRBJ1-1; D unresolved. Germline V lookup: CDR1 MNHEY, CDR2 SMNVEV (reference sequence). The V and J ends lost 5 bases and 1 base respectively, with 20 bases between them. The CDR3 runs 17 residues. The CDR3 sequence is CASSIPAKRGQNTEAFF. CDR3 nucleotide sequence: TGTGCCAGCAGTATCCCCGCCAAGCGCGGTCAGAACACTGAAGCTTTCTTT.